Below, 7 T cell receptor beta chains from the same sample are listed, as sequenced in a study of CD8 T cells in Susac syndrome. When the RNA was reverse transcribed, random hexamers were used with an input of roughly 0.45 to 1 ug. TCRdb re-called the immunoSEQ multiplex PCR reads with MiXCR, one entry per CDR3 protein. The top ten clones hold 0.4% to 0.45% of a sample with roughly 89,000 distinct CDR3 sequences, approximately 96% of them seen once. The sample comprised CD8+ T cells from PBMCs. All receptors come from a human donor with Susac syndrome.

This chain connects TRBV29-1 to TRBJ2-2, with 7 bases aligning to TRBD1. Germline loops: CDR1 SQVTM, CDR2 ANQGSEA. This CDR3 spans 13 amino acids. The V gene end was trimmed by 4 bases and the J gene end by 3 bases; junction bases not matched to a gene: 2. The CDR3: CSVAGGDTGELFF. DNA of the CDR3: TGCAGCGTTGCAGGGGGAGACACCGGGGAGCTGTTTTTT.

The chain is built from TRBV4-3 and TRBJ2-1; TRBD2 matches at 10 bases. J gave up 7 bases and V 2 bases, and 5 bases lay outside the gene matches. Looked up from germline, CDR1 is LGHNA and CDR2 is YSLEER. The length of the CDR3 is 15 residues. For the CDR3, the DNA is TGCGCCAGCAGCCAACGGGCTAGCGGGAGAAATGAGCAGTTCTTC. Residues: CASSQRASGRNEQFF.

The J gene is TRBJ2-7, the V gene TRBV6-5, with 7 bases aligning to TRBD1. Germline V gene sequence: CDR1 MNHEY, CDR2 SVGAGI. The CDR3 covers 13 residues. The V segment lost 5 bases and the J segment 5 bases; nucleotides outside the gene matches: 6. CDR3 region: CASSPQGPHEQYF. The CDR3 DNA follows: TGTGCCAGCAGTCCACAGGGGCCCCACGAGCAGTACTTC.

This chain links TRBV20-1 with TRBJ2-7; the match to TRBD2 covers 7 bases. The CDR3 contains 15 residues. In germline, CDR1 is DFQATT, CDR2 SNEGSKA (reference sequence). Trimming removed 0 bases from V and 7 bases from J; junction bases left unmatched: 12. CDR3 nucleotides: TGCAGTGCTAGAGATGGGGGATCGAGCGGGATTGAGCAGTACTTC. Translated, it gives CSARDGGSSGIEQYF.

A single count supports this clonotype. The chain recombines TRBV2 with TRBJ2-7; D possibly corresponds to TRBD1 (5 bases). V lost 6 bases, J lost 2 bases, and 20 bases lay in between. The CDR3 runs to 16 residues. Per germline, CDR1 SNHLY and CDR2 FYNNEI. The CDR3 reads CASSDMTVPKTYEQYF. The CDR3 coding sequence is TGTGCCAGCAGCGACATGACAGTGCCGAAAACCTACGAGCAGTACTTC.

V is TRBV20-1 and J is TRBJ1-2, with unresolved D. Germline assignment: CDR1 DFQATT and CDR2 SNEGSKA (reference sequence). This CDR3 region has 15 residues. V dropped 3 bases and J dropped 1 base, with 15 bases sitting between them. In DNA, the CDR3 is TGCAGTGCTAGTTTCCTCATGGATCGTAACTATGGCTACACCTTC. It codes for CSASFLMDRNYGYTF.

The V call is TRBV7-9, the J call TRBJ2-7, with D possibly TRBD1 on 6 matching bases. Germline assignment: CDR1 SEHNR and CDR2 FQNEAQ (reference sequence). The CDR3 contains 15 residues. Trimming cost V 4 bases and J 2 bases, with 15 bases left between them. The CDR3: CASSSPGHKAYEQYF. In DNA form, the CDR3 reads TGTGCCAGCAGCTCCCCGGGACATAAAGCCTACGAGCAGTACTTC.